The text below deals with one T cell receptor beta chain. CDR1 and CDR2 (germline): MGHRA, YSYEKL. This CDR3 is 13 amino acids long. The V end was cut by 3 bases, the J end by 8 bases, with 11 bases between. The data were taken from a study of graft-versus-host responses after intestinal transplantation. This table comes from immunoSEQ multiplex PCR, and its TCRdb copy is limited to in-frame clones, with some not included. Seen here are tens of thousands of clones, approximately 89% observed once, and the top ten hold under 3%. The sequences come from PBMCs, collected about 120 days after intestinal transplantation. The TCR was taken from a human patient who received an intestinal transplant, so some T cells may come from the graft donor. The genes are TRBV4-1 and TRBJ1-5; D is unresolved. The CDR3 here is CASSQAPWEPQHF. The CDR3 bases are TGCGCCAGCAGCCAGGCCCCCTGGGAGCCCCAGCATTTT.